These 21 T cell receptor beta chains came from one sample sequenced in a study of blood T cell repertoires in COVID-19 (dated by TCRdb to the early 2020s). The library was made by the immunoSEQ multiplex PCR assay. In its TCRdb copy, this immuneACCESS table keeps in-frame sequences only and misses some clones. Where compared with another copy, unresolved V genes explain less than half of these, and the others have no known cause. This sample gives over 200,000 clones in total; about 90% of them show up just once. The ten largest account for roughly 2.6% of the sample. The specimen sequenced was peripheral blood. The receptors originated from a man between 25 and 39 years old with COVID-19, enrolled during active disease.

V and J are TRBV27 and TRBJ2-5; the match to TRBD1 covers 7 bases. CDR1 MNHEY and CDR2 SMNVEV come from the germline V gene (reference sequence). This CDR3 has 16 residues. V dropped 5 bases and J dropped 4; count of bases not matched to a gene: 13. The CDR3 DNA is TGTGCCAGCAGTCTTGGGACAGCCCTCTGGAGAGAGACCCAGTACTTC. The encoded protein is CASSLGTALWRETQYF.

This chain joins TRBV28 and TRBJ1-1; 7 bases agree with TRBD1. This CDR3 region has 15 residues. J gave up 3 bases and V 5 bases, and 9 bases lay outside the gene matches. Germline V CDR1 and CDR2: MDHEN, SYDVKM. The CDR3 DNA reads TGTGCCAGCAGTCCTACGACAGGGAGGTACACTGAAGCTTTCTTT. Translation: CASSPTTGRYTEAFF.

The chain is built from TRBV2 and TRBJ1-2; D is unresolved. This CDR3 is built from 14 residues. Germline V gene lookup returns CDR1 SNHLY and CDR2 FYNNEI. The ends were cut back, 5 bases at V and 5 bases at J, with 15 bases in the middle. The CDR3: CASSLHINSYGYTF. CDR3 sequence (DNA): TGTGCCAGCAGTCTCCATATTAACAGTTATGGCTACACCTTC.

This clone was observed a handful of times. The CDR3 DNA is TGTGCCAGCAGTGAACCAGGCTATGGCTACACCTTC. Amino acids: CASSEPGYGYTF. The V gene is TRBV25-1, the J gene TRBJ1-2; D is unclear. The CDR3 extends over 12 amino acids. V lost 2 bases and J 4 bases, leaving 5 bases between the germline ends. Germline-derived CDR1 and CDR2 are MGHDK and SYGVNS.

This chain links TRBV19 with TRBJ2-2, with a possible D match to TRBD2 (6 bases). Per germline, CDR1 LNHDA and CDR2 SQIVND (reference sequence). This CDR3 has 13 residues. V lost 3 bases and J 6 bases, leaving 8 bases between the germline ends. DNA for the CDR3: TGTGCCAGTAGTATGGGGGGAGCCGGGGAGCTGTTTTTT. Its protein is CASSMGGAGELFF.

In this sample, this clone turned up once. The rearrangement joins TRBV27 to TRBJ1-1; TRBD1 might be the D (6 bases). The CDR3 covers 13 residues. Germline V lookup: CDR1 MNHEY, CDR2 SMNVEV (reference sequence). Between the trimmed V and J ends, which lost 5 bases and 10 bases, there was a span of 17 bases. The CDR3 nucleotides read TGTGCCAGCAGTCCCCGACAGGTGTCTGGAGCTTTCTTT. This translates into CASSPRQVSGAFF.

This clone was counted a single time. The V call is TRBV24-1, the J call TRBJ1-3, with unresolved D. Germline V gene sequence: CDR1 KGHDR, CDR2 SFDVKD. The CDR3 length is 15 residues. Deletions cut 6 bases from V and 0 bases from J, with 11 bases between. CDR3 sequence reads: CATSPRDTSGNTIYF. The CDR3 DNA reads TGTGCCACCAGTCCAAGAGATACCTCTGGAAACACCATATATTTT.

V is TRBV27 and J is TRBJ2-7, with D perhaps TRBD1 (5 bases). CDR1 and CDR2 from the germline V gene are MNHEY and SMNVEV (reference sequence). Deletions cut 1 base from V and 5 bases from J, with 9 bases between. This CDR3 is 13 amino acids long. The CDR3 DNA reads TGTGCCAGCAGTTTATTCTCGGACAACGAGCAGTACTTC. This codes for CASSLFSDNEQYF.

This sequence joins TRBV28 and TRBJ1-2; unclear D gene. Germline CDR1 reads MDHEN; CDR2 reads SYDVKM. V was trimmed by 2 bases and J by 4 bases, leaving 11 bases between them. The CDR3 contains 14 residues. This CDR3 is CASSLRPGSYGYTF. CDR3 nucleotide sequence: TGTGCCAGCAGTTTAAGACCGGGATCCTATGGCTACACCTTC.

The chain combines TRBV7-9 with TRBJ1-1, with 8 positions matching TRBD1. Trimming removed 5 bases from V and 5 bases from J; junction bases left unmatched: 10. In germline, CDR1 is SEHNR, CDR2 FQNEAQ (reference sequence). This CDR3 comprises 15 residues. As DNA, the CDR3 is TGTGCCAGCAGCCCCCGGACAGGGCGGGGGACTGAAGCTTTCTTT. It is translated as CASSPRTGRGTEAFF.

The rearrangement uses TRBV6-5 and TRBJ2-1, with D perhaps TRBD1 (5 bases). The V end was cut by 0 bases, the J end by 3 bases, with 12 bases between. Looked up from germline, CDR1 is MNHEY and CDR2 is SVGAGI. The CDR3 is 16 amino acids. CDR3 sequence: CASSYSSTAIYNEQFF. The CDR3 coding sequence is TGTGCCAGCAGTTACTCGTCGACAGCCATCTACAATGAGCAGTTCTTC.

In this sample, this clone turned up a few times. The chain uses TRBV4-3 and TRBJ2-7; 10 bases are shared with TRBD1. V was clipped by 1 base and J by 6 bases; unmatched bases: 6. The CDR3 runs 15 residues. CDR1 is LGHNA, CDR2 YSLEER, per germline. The CDR3 sequence: CASSQGRQGAGEQYF. DNA for the CDR3: TGCGCCAGCAGCCAAGGCCGACAGGGGGCAGGCGAGCAGTACTTC.

V is TRBV27 and J is TRBJ1-5, with 7 bases aligning to TRBD1. There are 16 residues in the CDR3. The germline CDR1 and CDR2 sequences are MNHEY and SMNVEV (reference sequence). V dropped 5 bases and J dropped 4; count of bases not matched to a gene: 11. CDR3 loop: CASSPLSGTVNQPQHF. The CDR3 coding sequence is TGTGCCAGCAGTCCCCTTAGTGGGACAGTAAATCAGCCCCAGCATTTT.

This chain uses TRBV5-1 with TRBJ2-5; D not resolved. Deletions cut 5 bases from V and 0 bases from J, with 11 bases between. Germline CDR1 reads SGHRS; CDR2 reads YFSETQ. CDR3 length equals 14 residues. In DNA, the CDR3 is TGCGCCAGCAGAGCCGTCAGGAACCAAGAGACCCAGTACTTC. Its protein product is CASRAVRNQETQYF.

CDR3 loop: CATSRSTGSSEKLFF. The DNA of the CDR3 is TGTGCCACCAGCAGATCCACAGGGAGTTCCGAAAAACTGTTTTTT. This sequence joins TRBV15 and TRBJ1-4; the D gene is possibly TRBD1 (6 bases). The ends were cut back, 2 bases at V and 8 bases at J, with 15 bases in the middle. This CDR3 has 15 amino acids. Germline V gene data show CDR1 as LNHNV and CDR2 as YYDKDF (reference sequence). Based on the CDR3 plus reference TRBV15 and TRBJ1-4, the full variable domain is DAMVIQNPRYQVTQFGKPVTLSCSQTLNHNVMYWYQQKSSQAPKLLFHYYDKDFNNEADTPDNFQSRRPNTSFCFLDIRSPGLGDTAMYLCATSRSTGSSEKLFFGSGTQLSVL.

This clone has only a few counts. The chain uses TRBV5-1 and TRBJ2-7; D might be TRBD2 (6 bases). Trimming stripped 4 bases from V and 0 bases from J, with 14 bases between. CDR1 is SGHRS, CDR2 YFSETQ, per germline. The CDR3 is made up of 15 amino acids. Here the CDR3 reads CASSLGLLSSYEQYF. CDR3 coding DNA: TGCGCCAGCAGCCTGGGACTGCTGAGCTCCTACGAGCAGTACTTC.

CDR3 bases: TGCGCCAGCAGCTGGGGTGGGACAGGAGAAAAACTGTTTTTT. This gives the protein CASSWGGTGEKLFF. The V and J genes are TRBV5-1 and TRBJ1-4, with 8 positions matching TRBD1. The germline gives CDR1 SGHRS, CDR2 YFSETQ. CDR3 length: 14 residues. The V gene end was trimmed by 3 bases and the J gene end by 8 bases; junction bases not matched to a gene: 6. Variable domain in full (rest from reference TRBV5-1 and TRBJ1-4): KAGVTQTPRYLIKTRGQQVTLSCSPISGHRSVSWYQQTPGQGLQFLFEYFSETQRNKGNFPGRFSGRQFSNSRSEMNVSTLELGDSALYLCASSWGGTGEKLFFGSGTQLSVL.

The rearrangement links TRBV2 to TRBJ1-2; 10 bases are shared with TRBD1. J gave up 7 bases and V 7 bases, and 3 bases lay outside the gene matches. The CDR3 totals 12 residues. Germline V gene sequence: CDR1 SNHLY, CDR2 FYNNEI. CDR3 residues: CASTWTGGGYTF. The CDR3 nucleotides are TGTGCCAGCACCTGGACAGGGGGTGGCTACACCTTC.

This chain's CDR3 is CASSSLRTGHQYEQYF. In nucleotides, the CDR3 is TGTGCCAGCAGCTCCCTACGGACAGGCCACCAGTACGAGCAGTACTTC. The J gene is TRBJ2-7, the V gene TRBV11-2; 7 nucleotides match TRBD1. Germline lookup yields CDR1 SGHAT and CDR2 FQNNGV. Unmatched junction bases numbered 13, after V lost 4 bases and J lost 4 bases. This CDR3 region has 16 residues. Full variable domain (outside the CDR3, taken from reference TRBV11-2 and TRBJ2-7): EAGVAQSPRYKIIEKRQSVAFWCNPISGHATLYWYQQILGQGPKLLIQFQNNGVVDDSQLPKDRFSAERLKGVDSTLKIQPAKLEDSAVYLCASSSLRTGHQYEQYFGPGTRLTVT.

The V gene is TRBV18, the J gene TRBJ1-1; TRBD1 is a possible D gene (6 bases). Germline values: CDR1 KGHSH, CDR2 LQKENI. The CDR3 length is 13 residues. Trimming stripped 4 bases from V and 6 bases from J, with 12 bases between. The CDR3 region has the DNA TGTGCCAGCTCACTCGGGACACCTCCTGAAGCTTTCTTT. It encodes CASSLGTPPEAFF.

The chain has TRBV29-1 and TRBJ1-3; perhaps TRBD1 as D (6 bases). Per the germline V gene, CDR1 is SQVTM and CDR2 is ANQGSEA. The CDR3 is made up of 15 amino acids. Trimming removed 4 bases from V and 2 bases from J, with 15 bases in between. For the CDR3, the DNA is TGCAGCGTTGCAGCCCAGGACAGAGCTGGAAACACCATATATTTT. Residues: CSVAAQDRAGNTIYF.